These T cell receptor beta chains were read from a single sample in a study of blood T cell repertoires in COVID-19. Only in-frame clones appear in the TCRdb table, and some are missing; sequencing was by immunoSEQ multiplex PCR. The data show nearly 200,000 clones, about 90% seen once. The sequencing sample was made of PBMCs or T cells enriched from blood (not recorded which). The receptors stem from a woman aged 18-29 years who had recovered from COVID-19. CDR3s include the opening cysteine and the closing phenylalanine or tryptophan. Fields, in order: clone size, J gene, D gene, V gene, CDR3 protein, CDR3 DNA. The D gene is left open where the match is weak. A row's size may be missing; if present it is once, few, many or a size class.

size: NA
J: TRBJ1-4
D: NA
V: TRBV2
CDR3: CASSVAAANEKLFF
DNA: TGTGCCAGCAGTGTAGCCGCAGCTAATGAAAAACTGTTTTTT

size: once
J: TRBJ1-1
D: NA
V: TRBV5-1
CDR3: CASADQVGRTEAFF
DNA: TGCGCCAGCGCGGATCAGGTGGGGCGAACTGAAGCTTTCTTT

size: NA
J: TRBJ1-2
D: NA
V: TRBV5-6
CDR3: CASSLPRAEKTNYGYTF
DNA: TGTGCCAGCAGCTTGCCCCGTGCAGAAAAAACTAACTATGGCTACACCTTC

size: NA
J: TRBJ1-2
D: TRBD1
V: TRBV2
CDR3: CASSDSMTGHSNYGYTF
DNA: TGTGCCAGCAGTGACTCAATGACAGGGCATTCCAACTATGGCTACACCTTC

size: NA
J: TRBJ1-1
D: NA
V: TRBV28
CDR3: CASTLIRDTEAFF
DNA: TGTGCCAGCACTCTGATCCGGGACACTGAAGCTTTCTTT

size: NA
J: TRBJ2-3
D: TRBD1
V: TRBV13
CDR3: CASSLGAGGGDTQYF
DNA: TGTGCCAGCAGCTTAGGGGCAGGGGGCGGAGATACGCAGTATTTT

size: NA
J: TRBJ2-1
D: TRBD2
V: TRBV10-3
CDR3: CAIQSSGTSGMNEQFF
DNA: TGTGCCATTCAATCCTCCGGGACTAGCGGGATGAATGAGCAGTTCTTC

size: NA
J: TRBJ1-4
D: TRBD1
V: TRBV25-1
CDR3: CASSRTGAGEKLFF
DNA: TGTGCCAGCAGTAGGACAGGGGCGGGTGAAAAACTGTTTTTT

size: NA
J: TRBJ2-5
D: TRBD2
V: TRBV7-7
CDR3: CASSLTSGGQETQYF
DNA: TGTGCCAGCAGCTTAACTAGCGGGGGCCAAGAGACCCAGTACTTC

size: NA
J: TRBJ1-2
D: NA
V: TRBV3-1/TRBV3-2
CDR3: CASSQRGGGYGYTF
DNA: TGTGCCAGCAGCCAAAGAGGAGGAGGCTATGGCTACACCTTC

size: NA
J: TRBJ1-3
D: NA
V: TRBV3-1/TRBV3-2
CDR3: CASSQPGTGTGNTIYF
DNA: TGTGCCAGCAGCCAACCAGGCACAGGAACTGGAAACACCATATATTTT

size: NA
J: TRBJ2-1
D: TRBD2
V: TRBV28
CDR3: CASSLASGGGYNEQFF
DNA: TGTGCCAGCAGTTTGGCTAGCGGGGGTGGATACAATGAGCAGTTCTTC

size: NA
J: TRBJ1-1
D: NA
V: TRBV24-1
CDR3: CATSDAGLNTEAFF
DNA: TGTGCCACCAGTGACGCAGGGCTGAACACTGAAGCTTTCTTT

size: NA
J: TRBJ1-6
D: NA
V: TRBV28
CDR3: CASSLLMSPLHF
DNA: TGTGCCAGCAGTTTACTAATGTCACCCCTCCACTTT

size: NA
J: TRBJ2-3
D: TRBD2
V: TRBV4-1
CDR3: CASSHGGLAGARNTDTQYF
DNA: TGCGCCAGCAGCCACGGTGGACTAGCGGGGGCCCGCAACACAGATACGCAGTATTTT

size: NA
J: TRBJ1-5
D: NA
V: TRBV12-3/TRBV12-4
CDR3: CASSFLNQPQHF
DNA: TGTGCCAGCAGTTTTCTGAATCAGCCCCAGCATTTT

size: NA
J: TRBJ1-5
D: TRBD1
V: TRBV6-5
CDR3: CASTIDRGSNQPQHF
DNA: TGTGCCAGCACCATCGACAGGGGGAGCAATCAGCCCCAGCATTTT

size: NA
J: TRBJ2-1
D: TRBD1
V: TRBV5-1
CDR3: CASSPGDRYNEQFF
DNA: TGCGCCAGCAGCCCTGGGGACAGATACAATGAGCAGTTCTTC

size: NA
J: TRBJ2-5
D: TRBD1
V: TRBV19
CDR3: CASRQTGVPETQYF
DNA: TGTGCCAGTAGACAGACAGGGGTGCCAGAGACCCAGTACTTC

size: NA
J: TRBJ2-7
D: TRBD2
V: TRBV30
CDR3: CAWSEGSGGLYEQYF
DNA: TGTGCCTGGAGTGAAGGTAGCGGGGGGCTCTACGAGCAGTACTTC

size: NA
J: TRBJ1-5
D: NA
V: TRBV19
CDR3: CASSIWAGQPQHF
DNA: TGTGCCAGTAGTATTTGGGCGGGTCAGCCCCAGCATTTT

size: NA
J: TRBJ1-1
D: NA
V: TRBV13
CDR3: CASSLQGSNTEAFF
DNA: TGTGCCAGCAGCTTACAGGGTTCGAACACTGAAGCTTTCTTT

size: NA
J: TRBJ1-2
D: NA
V: TRBV10-3
CDR3: CAIKRQELSYGYTF
DNA: TGTGCCATCAAAAGACAGGAACTATCCTATGGCTACACCTTC

size: once
J: TRBJ2-1
D: TRBD2
V: TRBV5-8
CDR3: CAGSTGTSSGGWDEQFF
DNA: TGTGCCGGCTCAACCGGGACTAGCAGTGGTGGATGGGATGAGCAGTTCTTC

size: once
J: TRBJ1-5
D: TRBD1
V: TRBV15
CDR3: CATSVLGQGNQPQHF
DNA: TGTGCCACCAGCGTTTTGGGACAGGGCAATCAGCCCCAGCATTTT

size: NA
J: TRBJ2-7
D: NA
V: TRBV19
CDR3: CASSPGGGGQYEQYF
DNA: TGTGCCAGTAGTCCTGGGGGCGGGGGCCAATACGAGCAGTACTTC

size: NA
J: TRBJ1-2
D: NA
V: TRBV5-4
CDR3: CASSLAGQNYGYTF
DNA: TGTGCCAGCAGCTTGGCAGGGCAAAACTATGGCTACACCTTC

size: NA
J: TRBJ2-7
D: NA
V: TRBV6-1
CDR3: CASSGPGPGAGPYEQYF
DNA: TGTGCCAGCAGTGGGCCTGGTCCCGGGGCGGGGCCCTACGAGCAGTACTTC

size: NA
J: TRBJ1-4
D: TRBD1
V: TRBV2
CDR3: CASKRTGIWAKLFF
DNA: TGTGCCAGCAAACGGACAGGGATTTGGGCAAAACTGTTTTTT

size: NA
J: TRBJ2-3
D: NA
V: TRBV27
CDR3: CASRGAGADTQYF
DNA: TGTGCCAGCAGGGGGGCCGGGGCAGATACGCAGTATTTT

size: NA
J: TRBJ1-5
D: NA
V: TRBV28
CDR3: CASRPMQGYSNQPQHF
DNA: TGTGCCAGCAGGCCTATGCAGGGGTATAGCAATCAGCCCCAGCATTTT

size: NA
J: TRBJ1-2
D: NA
V: TRBV6-2/TRBV6-3
CDR3: CASSWGQYGYTF
DNA: TGTGCCAGCAGCTGGGGGCAGTATGGCTACACCTTC

size: NA
J: TRBJ1-6
D: NA
V: TRBV12-5
CDR3: CASGLLPRSSYNSPLHF
DNA: TGTGCTAGTGGTTTGCTTCCACGGAGCTCCTATAATTCACCCCTCCACTTT

size: NA
J: TRBJ2-1
D: TRBD1
V: TRBV5-1
CDR3: CASSFGTGPYNEQFF
DNA: TGCGCCAGCAGCTTCGGGACAGGGCCCTACAATGAGCAGTTCTTC

size: NA
J: TRBJ2-1
D: TRBD1
V: TRBV24-1
CDR3: CATSEHLTTGDNEQFF
DNA: TGTGCCACCAGTGAACACCTGACGACAGGGGACAATGAGCAGTTCTTC

size: NA
J: TRBJ2-3
D: NA
V: TRBV30
CDR3: CAWSGATGGIEDTQYF
DNA: TGTGCCTGGAGTGGGGCCACAGGAGGGATAGAAGATACGCAGTATTTT

size: NA
J: TRBJ1-6
D: NA
V: TRBV11-3
CDR3: CASSLQGDSPLHF
DNA: TGTGCCAGCAGCCTACAGGGAGACTCACCCCTCCACTTT

size: NA
J: TRBJ2-3
D: TRBD1
V: TRBV7-2
CDR3: CASSLQQGVADTQYF
DNA: TGTGCCAGCAGCTTACAACAGGGGGTAGCAGATACGCAGTATTTT

size: NA
J: TRBJ2-7
D: TRBD1
V: TRBV2
CDR3: CASSRDSSYEQYF
DNA: TGTGCCAGCAGTCGGGACAGCTCCTACGAGCAGTACTTC

size: NA
J: TRBJ1-5
D: NA
V: TRBV28
CDR3: CASSPIVGRGQPQHF
DNA: TGTGCCAGCAGTCCCATTGTGGGGCGGGGACAGCCCCAGCATTTT

size: NA
J: TRBJ1-6
D: NA
V: TRBV19
CDR3: CAPRPQGRDNSPLHF
DNA: TGTGCCCCAAGACCGCAGGGGAGAGACAATTCACCCCTCCACTTT

size: NA
J: TRBJ1-1
D: NA
V: TRBV10-1
CDR3: CASSYSDRDGTEAFF
DNA: TGCGCCAGCAGCTACTCAGACAGAGACGGGACTGAAGCTTTCTTT

size: NA
J: TRBJ2-1
D: TRBD2
V: TRBV7-3
CDR3: CASSLKAGTSGGEQFF
DNA: TGTGCCAGCAGCTTAAAAGCCGGGACTAGCGGGGGTGAGCAGTTCTTC

size: NA
J: TRBJ2-2
D: NA
V: TRBV7-9
CDR3: CASSAGQLTNTGELFF
DNA: TGTGCCAGCAGCGCGGGACAGTTGACGAACACCGGGGAGCTGTTTTTT

size: NA
J: TRBJ1-2
D: NA
V: TRBV2
CDR3: CASSMRERYYGYTF
DNA: TGTGCCAGCAGTATGAGGGAAAGGTACTATGGCTACACCTTC